This T cell receptor (beta chain) was found in a study of T cells after yellow fever vaccination. A single record per CDR3 protein comes from TCRdb applying MiXCR to the 5' RACE reads. Here the sample spans 450,000 to 600,000 distinct CDR3 sequences, 13% being singletons. The CDR3 spans 12 residues. Trimming removed 6 bases at V and 11 bases at J, with 14 bases between. CDR1 and CDR2 from the germline V gene are MNHEY and SVGEGT. This clonotype came up a few times. The chain combines TRBV6-2 or TRBV6-3 with TRBJ1-5; no clear D. The sequenced sample was PBMCs, obtained on the day of the yellow fever booster vaccination. The receptor was derived from a man aged 25 to 45 who received the YFV17D yellow fever vaccine. CDR3 amino acids: CASSPGEVTQHF. CDR3 coding DNA: TGTGCCAGCAGCCCGGGCGAAGTGACCCAGCATTTT.